These 9 T cell receptor beta chains were sequenced from one sample in a study of technical replicates of blood from a few donors. Some clones are missing from TCRdb's copy, which holds only in-frame ones; the method was immunoSEQ multiplex PCR. Among around 69,000 clones listed, over 75% were seen once. The sequenced material came from PBMCs. The source of these receptors is a human donor in good health. Some clones in this sample may be carry-over from other donors' samples.

The chain is built from TRBV4-1 and TRBJ2-6; the match to TRBD2 covers 8 bases. CDR3 length: 21 residues. CDR1 MGHRA and CDR2 YSYEKL come from the germline V gene. Unmatched junction bases numbered 17, after V lost 4 bases and J lost 0 bases. The CDR3 sequence is CASSPLYSGGGTSSGANVLTF. The CDR3 DNA follows: TGCGCCAGCAGCCCCCTCTATAGCGGCGGGGGGACGAGCTCTGGGGCCAACGTCCTGACTTTC.

This chain uses TRBV5-1 with TRBJ2-2, with D unresolved. The germline gives CDR1 SGHRS, CDR2 YFSETQ. Trimming pared 0 bases from V and 5 bases from J, leaving 8 bases between. The CDR3 runs to 14 residues. CDR3 sequence (DNA): TGCGCCAGCAGCTTGGCCGAGCCAACCGGGGAGCTGTTTTTT. Encoded protein: CASSLAEPTGELFF.

The sample holds a few counts of this clone. The rearrangement uses TRBV4-2 and TRBJ2-5; 9 bases match TRBD2. The germline V gene has CDR1 LGHNA and CDR2 YNFKEQ. With 1 base clipped from V and 5 bases from J, the junction kept 8 bases outside the gene matches. The CDR3 is 16 amino acids. CDR3 loop: CASSQGASGDEETQYF. CDR3 nucleotide sequence: TGTGCCAGCAGCCAAGGTGCTAGCGGGGACGAGGAGACCCAGTACTTC.

This sequence joins TRBV5-5 and TRBJ2-7; 9 bases agree with TRBD1. The length of the CDR3 is 14 residues. The J segment lost 6 bases and the V segment lost 4 bases, leaving 8 bases of the junction unmatched. Per germline, CDR1 SGHKS and CDR2 YYEKEE (reference sequence). DNA for the CDR3: TGTGCCAGCAGCAGCCGACAGGGGGAAGGCGAGCAGTACTTC. This sequence encodes CASSSRQGEGEQYF.

This clone was detected only a few times. This chain uses TRBV19 with TRBJ1-1; D remains ambiguous. In germline, CDR1 is LNHDA, CDR2 SQIVND (reference sequence). V lost 3 bases and J lost 1, with 6 bases in between. The CDR3 spans 13 residues. The CDR3: CASSIVPNTEAFF. CDR3 in DNA: TGTGCCAGTAGTATCGTTCCGAACACTGAAGCTTTCTTT. The entire variable domain, with the rest obtained from reference TRBV19 and TRBJ1-1, is as follows: DGGITQSPKYLFRKEGQNVTLSCEQNLNHDAMYWYRQDPGQGLRLIYYSQIVNDFQKGDIAEGYSVSREKKESFPLTVTSAQKNPTAFYLCASSIVPNTEAFFGQGTRLTVV.

The CDR3 DNA reads as TGTGCCAGTAGTATCCAAGGAGGGGCCAGCTCCTACGAGCAGTACTTC. Amino acids: CASSIQGGASSYEQYF. This chain joins TRBV19 and TRBJ2-7; a weak D match, TRBD2 (6 bases). V lost 3 bases, J lost 0 bases, and 15 bases lay in between. Germline values: CDR1 LNHDA, CDR2 SQIVND (reference sequence). CDR3 length: 16 residues.

This clone was seen only once. The CDR3 DNA sequence: TGTGCCAGCAGCTTCACAGGGGCGACTGGGGCCAACGTCCTGACTTTC. Its protein product is CASSFTGATGANVLTF. This rearrangement joins TRBV7-9 to TRBJ2-6; 7 positions agree with TRBD1. V was clipped by 3 bases and J by 2 bases; unmatched bases: 4. CDR1 and CDR2 from the germline V gene are SEHNR and FQNEAQ (reference sequence). This CDR3 spans 16 amino acids. The full variable domain, rest sourced from reference TRBV7-9 and TRBJ2-6, is DTGVSQNPRHKITKRGQNVTFRCDPISEHNRLYWYRQTLGQGPEFLTYFQNEAQLEKSRLLSDRFSAERPKGSFSTLEIQRTEQGDSAMYLCASSFTGATGANVLTFGAGSRLTVL.

CDR3 coding DNA: TGTGCCTGGAGCCCCGGGGTGGCGAATTCACCCCTCCACTTT. It yields the protein CAWSPGVANSPLHF. The chain is built from TRBV30 and TRBJ1-6; D remains unclear. Trimming took off 3 bases at V and 7 bases at J, with 13 bases between the two ends. This CDR3 is 14 amino acids long. Germline V gene data show CDR1 as GTSNPN and CDR2 as SVGIG (reference sequence).

In its sample, this clone was seen once. The rearrangement links TRBV7-3 to TRBJ2-1; 12 nucleotides align to TRBD2. CDR3 length: 15 amino acids. Germline CDR1 is SGHTA and CDR2 is FQGTGA. V trimming: 5 bases; J trimming: 5 bases; junction bases outside the gene matches: 4. The CDR3: CASSTGLAGDNEQFF. Written as DNA, the CDR3 is TGTGCCAGCAGCACGGGACTAGCGGGCGACAATGAGCAGTTCTTC.